This is a list of T cell receptor beta chains from one sample in a study of cytomegalovirus exposure and HLA in healthy donors. Sequencing was performed with immunoSEQ multiplex PCR; in TCRdb, only in-frame clones are kept and a portion is missing. The sample contains about 180,000 clones, around four fifths of which appear only once. Sequenced input: PBMCs. These receptors were taken from a man aged 18-30 years in good health and CMV-seronegative. Both conserved end residues are part of each CDR3. D genes are given only for firm matches. A clone size is listed for some rows: how often the clone was seen (once, few, many), or a class if it is expanded.

v_gene,abundance,j_gene,d_gene,CDR3nt,CDR3aa
TRBV7-9,few,TRBJ2-7,.,TGTGCCAGCAGCTGGGCCCCCTCGGCCTACGAGCAGTACTTC,CASSWAPSAYEQYF
TRBV4-1,.,TRBJ1-5,.,TGCGCCAGCAGCGAGGCCGGGGGGTTCAATCAGCCCCAGCATTTT,CASSEAGGFNQPQHF
TRBV6-6,.,TRBJ1-3,.,TGTGCCAGCAGCAGTGAAGGAAACACCATATATTTT,CASSSEGNTIYF
TRBV6-5,.,TRBJ2-7,.,TGTGCCAGCAGTTACTCGATTTACCCCACAACCGAGCAGTACTTC,CASSYSIYPTTEQYF
TRBV9,.,TRBJ2-7,TRBD2,TGTGCCAGCAGCACTCACGGGGGGGCCTACGAGCAGTACTTC,CASSTHGGAYEQYF
TRBV15,.,TRBJ2-3,.,TGTGCCACCAGCAGAGATCTGGGCGTGGATACGCAGTATTTT,CATSRDLGVDTQYF
TRBV5-5,.,TRBJ2-7,.,TGTGCCAGCAGCTTGGCGGGTGGCTCCTACGAGCAGTACTTC,CASSLAGGSYEQYF
TRBV18,.,TRBJ1-1,TRBD1,TGTGCCAGCTCACCGGGGACAGGGTTTTATATGAACACTGAAGCTTTCTTT,CASSPGTGFYMNTEAFF
TRBV7-3,once,TRBJ2-2,.,TGTGCCAGCAGCTTATTAGTCCCCGGGGAGCTGTTTTTT,CASSLLVPGELFF
TRBV18,.,TRBJ2-3,.,TGTGCCAGCTCACTTTATAATAGCGGCACAGATACGCAGTATTTT,CASSLYNSGTDTQYF
TRBV4-1,.,TRBJ2-4,TRBD2,TGCGCCAGCAGCCAAGATCACGGGGGGGCTGCCAAAAACATTCAGTACTTC,CASSQDHGGAAKNIQYF
TRBV6-5,few,TRBJ1-5,.,TGTGCCAGCAGTTACGAGGACAGCGTTAATCAGCCCCAGCATTTT,CASSYEDSVNQPQHF
TRBV27,.,TRBJ2-1,TRBD2,TGTGCCAGCAGTTTATTACCGGGGGGATACAATGAGCAGTTCTTC,CASSLLPGGYNEQFF
TRBV5-1,.,TRBJ2-5,.,TGCGCCAGCAGCTGGGGGGACAGCGCGGATGAGCAGTACTTC,CASSWGDSADEQYF
TRBV10-3,.,TRBJ1-2,TRBD1,TGTGCCACTCGACAGGGGGAGTCAGCTAACTATGGCTACCCCTTC,CATRQGESANYGYPF
TRBV4-3,once,TRBJ2-1,TRBD2,TGCGCCAGCAGCCAAGATAACCCAGCGGGGGGCTCCTACAATGAGCAGTTCTTC,CASSQDNPAGGSYNEQFF
TRBV25-1,few,TRBJ1-6,.,TGTGCCAGCAGTGCAGCCGGGGGGGCCACCTATAATTCACCCCTCCACTTT,CASSAAGGATYNSPLHF
TRBV7-2,.,TRBJ2-3,.,TGTGCCAGCAGCTTAGCGTCTAGGTTCACAGATACGCAGTATTTT,CASSLASRFTDTQYF
TRBV5-1,.,TRBJ2-1,TRBD2,TGCGCCAGTAGTTCATCCAGCGGGAGTGGGAATGAGCAGTTCTTC,CASSSSSGSGNEQFF
TRBV6-5,few,TRBJ1-6,TRBD1,TGTGCCAGCAGTTACTCGCGACAGGGAGGTTCACCCCTCCACTTT,CASSYSRQGGSPLHF
TRBV27,few,TRBJ2-7,TRBD1,TGTGCCAGCAGTTGGGACAGGGGACCCTACGAGCAGTACTTC,CASSWDRGPYEQYF
TRBV11-2,.,TRBJ2-3,.,TGTGCCAGCAGCTTAGATCCAAGCGTATGGAACACAGATACGCAGTATTTT,CASSLDPSVWNTDTQYF
TRBV7-2,.,TRBJ2-1,TRBD2,TGTGCCAGCAGCTTAGGAAGGGCGGGGGGAGACAATGAGCAGTTCTTC,CASSLGRAGGDNEQFF
TRBV5-1,.,TRBJ1-2,TRBD1,TGCGCCAGCAGCATGGACAGGGGGCATGGCTACACCTTC,CASSMDRGHGYTF
TRBV4-2,.,TRBJ2-5,TRBD2,TGTGCCAGCAGCACCCGACTAGCGGCGCTACAAGAGACCCAGTACTTC,CASSTRLAALQETQYF
TRBV6-4,few,TRBJ2-7,.,TGTGCCAGCAGTCACAGGGATGGGTACGAGCAGTACTTC,CASSHRDGYEQYF
TRBV6-5,few,TRBJ2-3,.,TGTGCCAGCGTGGCTAATATAGCTAGCACAGATACGCAGTATTTT,CASVANIASTDTQYF
TRBV5-4,.,TRBJ2-7,TRBD2,TGTGCCAGCAGCGGGGGAACTAGCGGCTACGAGCAGTACTTC,CASSGGTSGYEQYF
TRBV7-9,.,TRBJ2-3,TRBD1,TGTGCCAGCAGCTTAGGCGGGACAGGGCGTACAGATACGCAGTATTTT,CASSLGGTGRTDTQYF
TRBV15,.,TRBJ1-1,.,TGTGCCACGTCGACAGCGAACACTGAAGCTTTCTTT,CATSTANTEAFF
TRBV5-8,.,TRBJ1-1,TRBD1,TGTGCCAGGGGACAGAAGTTTTCGGTGTACACTGAAGCTTTCTTT,CARGQKFSVYTEAFF